The text below deals with one TCR beta chain. Produced via immunoSEQ multiplex PCR; TCRdb's table is partial and in-frame only. The repertoire includes 200,000 to 300,000 clones, approximately 86% of them detected once, and around 5% sits in the top ten. These data come from a study of blood T cell repertoires in COVID-19. Study-level information: Some COVID-19 samples were acute and others convalescent; all came from the United States, Italy and Spain.

This CDR3 spans 14 amino acids. V was trimmed by 5 bases and J by 1 base, leaving 11 bases between them. Germline V gene lookup returns CDR1 KGHSH and CDR2 LQKENI. The chain employs TRBV18 and TRBJ1-1, with a possible D match to TRBD1 (6 bases). The sequenced sample was peripheral blood. This TCR was sampled from a woman aged 60-75 years with COVID-19, enrolled during active disease. DNA for the CDR3: TGTGCCAGCTCATTAGCGGGACAGAACACTGAAGCTTTCTTT. Translated: CASSLAGQNTEAFF.